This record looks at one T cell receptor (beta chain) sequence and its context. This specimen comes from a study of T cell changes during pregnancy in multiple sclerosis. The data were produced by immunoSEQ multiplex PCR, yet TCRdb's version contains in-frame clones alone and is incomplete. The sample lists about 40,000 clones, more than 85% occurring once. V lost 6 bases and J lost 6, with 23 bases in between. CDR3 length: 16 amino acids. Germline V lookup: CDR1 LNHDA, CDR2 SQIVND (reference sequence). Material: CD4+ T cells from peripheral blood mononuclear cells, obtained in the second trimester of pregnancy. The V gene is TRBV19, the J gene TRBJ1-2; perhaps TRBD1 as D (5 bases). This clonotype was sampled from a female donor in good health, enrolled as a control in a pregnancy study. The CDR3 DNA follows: TGTGCCAGTAGGGCCCCGGAGGGAAGGAGGGGCCATGGCTACACCTTC. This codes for CASRAPEGRRGHGYTF.